A selection of T cell receptor beta chains follows, all from one sample in a study of T cell responses to AZD1222 COVID-19 vaccine. Here immunoSEQ multiplex PCR was the method, and the copy in TCRdb shows in-frame clones only, minus some. This sample has 95,000 to 150,000 clones, with approximately 85% found just once. Specimen: peripheral blood, collected on day 0 of AZD1222 vaccination. The origin of the receptors is an adult in good health. Both conserved end residues are part of each CDR3. The D gene is left open where the match is weak. Not all rows give a size; the values are once, few, many and, for expanded clones, a class.

D gene | J gene | V gene | clone size | CDR3 DNA | CDR3 protein
TRBD1 | TRBJ1-1 | TRBV18 | . | TGTGCCAGCTCACTCCGACAGGGGACTATGAACACTGAAGCTTTCTTT | CASSLRQGTMNTEAFF
. | TRBJ2-3 | TRBV7-8 | . | TGTGCCAGCAGCCCAGGGGGACTCACAGATACGCAGTATTTT | CASSPGGLTDTQYF
TRBD1 | TRBJ2-7 | TRBV6-1 | . | TGTGCCAGCAGTGAGGGACAGATAGAGCAGTACTTC | CASSEGQIEQYF
. | TRBJ1-4 | TRBV28 | . | TGTGCCACCTCTTCTGGCAGGGGAGTTTTGTTTAATGAAAAACTGTTTTTT | CATSSGRGVLFNEKLFF
. | TRBJ2-5 | TRBV3-1/TRBV3-2 | . | TGTGCCAGCAGCCAAGAGCTGGGGTTCTTGAGAGAGACCCAGTACTTC | CASSQELGFLRETQYF
. | TRBJ1-1 | TRBV14 | . | TGTGCCAGCAGGGGAATAATGAACACTGAAGCTTTCTTT | CASRGIMNTEAFF
. | TRBJ1-1 | TRBV20-1 | . | TGCAGTGCTAGTGGGGGTGGCACTGAAGCTTTCTTT | CSASGGGTEAFF
TRBD1 | TRBJ2-7 | TRBV14 | . | TGTGCCAGCAGCCAAGATGACCTACCGGGACAGGGGTTTCGTAGCGAGCAGTACTTC | CASSQDDLPGQGFRSEQYF
. | TRBJ2-2 | TRBV18 | . | TGTGCCAGCTCGCAAGGACAGAAAAACACCGGGGAGCTGTTTTTT | CASSQGQKNTGELFF
TRBD1 | TRBJ1-1 | TRBV19 | . | TGTGCCACCGGGACAGGGTCGAGCACTGAAGCTTTCTTT | CATGTGSSTEAFF
TRBD1 | TRBJ1-2 | TRBV12-3/TRBV12-4 | . | TGTGCCAGCAGTCCAACAGGGGGGCATGGCTACACCTTC | CASSPTGGHGYTF
. | TRBJ2-1 | TRBV6-2/TRBV6-3 | . | TGTGCCAGCAGTTACTCGATGGGGGGCGTCGTCTTC | CASSYSMGGVVF
. | TRBJ2-7 | TRBV11-2 | . | TGTGCCAGCAGCTTGTGGGGGGACGAGCAGTACTTC | CASSLWGDEQYF
. | TRBJ2-7 | TRBV19 | once | TGTGCCAGTAGCCGGGGGACCTCCTACGAGCAGTACTTC | CASSRGTSYEQYF
. | TRBJ1-2 | TRBV19 | . | TGTGCCAGTAGTACGGGGGATACTAACTATGGCTACACCTTC | CASSTGDTNYGYTF
. | TRBJ2-7 | TRBV2 | . | TGTGCCAGCAGGGACAATGACTACGAGCAGTACTTC | CASRDNDYEQYF
. | TRBJ1-5 | TRBV30 | few | TGTGCCTGGAGCAGGGACACCAATCAGCCCCAGCATTTT | CAWSRDTNQPQHF
TRBD1 | TRBJ1-2 | TRBV5-1 | . | TGCGCCAGCAGCCCTACGGCGGGACAGCTCCTCAACTATGGCTACACCTTC | CASSPTAGQLLNYGYTF
. | TRBJ1-2 | TRBV10-1 | . | TGCGCCGGCCTCCACAGGGCCCATCTCTATGGCTACACCTTC | CAGLHRAHLYGYTF
. | TRBJ2-1 | TRBV7-2 | . | TGTGCCAGCAGCGCCCGACAGGACAATGAGCAGTTCTTC | CASSARQDNEQFF
. | TRBJ1-4 | TRBV2 | . | TGTGCCAGCAGTGAAGAGAAAGGTGGTGGTGAAAAACTGTTTTTT | CASSEEKGGGEKLFF
. | TRBJ2-7 | TRBV19 | many | TGTGCCAGTAGTATAGCTCTCGGGCGGGGGACAGCCTACGAGCAGTACTTC | CASSIALGRGTAYEQYF
. | TRBJ1-1 | TRBV4-2 | . | TGTGCCAGCAGCCCAAATCCCACAGCCATGAACACTGAAGCTTTCTTT | CASSPNPTAMNTEAFF
. | TRBJ2-7 | TRBV6-1 | . | TGTGCCGTGGGAGCCGAGCAGTACTTC | CAVGAEQYF
TRBD2 | TRBJ2-2 | TRBV7-6 | once | TGTGCCAGCAGCTGGACTAGCGGGGGGATCAACACCGGGGAGCTGTTTTTT | CASSWTSGGINTGELFF
. | TRBJ1-2 | TRBV5-6 | once | TGTGCCAGCAGCCTCCCTGGTAACTATGGCTACACCTTC | CASSLPGNYGYTF
. | TRBJ2-2 | TRBV9 | . | TGTGCCAGCAGCGTACGACCCCCGGCGGACACCGGGGAGCTGTTTTTT | CASSVRPPADTGELFF
. | TRBJ1-2 | TRBV7-9 | . | TGTGCCAGCAGCTTAGCCTCCAATAGTGGCTACACCTTC | CASSLASNSGYTF
TRBD1 | TRBJ1-5 | TRBV13 | . | TGTGCCAGCAGCTTTAGAAGAGGGACAGGGGGCTCTCAGCCCCAGCATTTT | CASSFRRGTGGSQPQHF
TRBD1 | TRBJ1-5 | TRBV28 | few | TGTGCCAGCAGCCCCTCCGGGACAGGGACACCCGGGGCCCAGCATTTT | CASSPSGTGTPGAQHF
. | TRBJ1-1 | TRBV27 | . | TGTGCCAGCAGTCTCATATTGAACACTGAAGCTTTCTTT | CASSLILNTEAFF
. | TRBJ2-7 | TRBV7-2 | . | TGTGCCAGCAGTGGGGGTGCAGGGATGAGCGAGCAGTACTTC | CASSGGAGMSEQYF
. | TRBJ2-6 | TRBV4-2 | . | TGTGCCAGCAGCGTAACCCGCAAGTTACAAAGTCGGGCCAACGTCCTGACTTTC | CASSVTRKLQSRANVLTF
. | TRBJ2-7 | TRBV27 | medium-sized | TGTGCCAGCAGTTGGACAGCGGCGGGGGAGCAGTACTTC | CASSWTAAGEQYF
. | TRBJ2-1 | TRBV7-6 | . | TGTGCCAGCAGCTTAGTGGCTACCCAATCCTACAATGAGCAGTTCTTC | CASSLVATQSYNEQFF
TRBD1 | TRBJ2-2 | TRBV5-6 | . | TGTGCCAGCAGCTTGGGCGACAGGGTTACCGGGGAGCTGTTTTTT | CASSLGDRVTGELFF
TRBD2 | TRBJ2-2 | TRBV5-4 | . | TGTGCCAGCAGCTTGTTCGGCGGGGGTACCGGGGAGCTGTTTTTT | CASSLFGGGTGELFF
. | TRBJ1-6 | TRBV5-5 | . | TGTGCCAGCAGCTCGGAACAGCACTCCTATAATTCACCCCTCCACTTT | CASSSEQHSYNSPLHF
. | TRBJ1-2 | TRBV9 | . | TGTGCCAGCAGCCTAGAGGGGGTATATGGCTACACCTTC | CASSLEGVYGYTF
. | TRBJ1-1 | TRBV7-2 | . | TGTGCCAGCAGCTCCGGATCGGTGAACACTGAAGCTTTCTTT | CASSSGSVNTEAFF
. | TRBJ2-3 | TRBV7-9 | . | TGTGCCAGCAGCCCTCAGTTGGACACGCAGTATTTT | CASSPQLDTQYF
. | TRBJ1-1 | TRBV4-1 | . | TGCGCCAGCAGCCCATCCCAAGTCAACACTGAAGCTTTCTTT | CASSPSQVNTEAFF
. | TRBJ1-1 | TRBV28 | . | TGTGCCAGCAGTCCCCTGTATGGGTCCCAGGGGAACACTGAAGCTTTCTTT | CASSPLYGSQGNTEAFF
TRBD2 | TRBJ2-7 | TRBV7-2 | . | TGTGCCAGCAGCATACTGACGGGGGGATTGGCCTACGAGCAGTACTTC | CASSILTGGLAYEQYF
. | TRBJ2-5 | TRBV29-1 | once | TGCAGCGTTGCCCTCCGGCGAGAAGAGACCCAGTACTTC | CSVALRREETQYF
. | TRBJ1-4 | TRBV11-3 | few | TGTGCCAGCAGCCCTCGGGACGGCGATGAAAAACTGTTTTTT | CASSPRDGDEKLFF
. | TRBJ2-7 | TRBV5-6 | few | TGTGCCAGCAGCTTGTTTCGTGTCACCTACGAGCAGTACTTC | CASSLFRVTYEQYF
. | TRBJ1-2 | TRBV19 | . | TGTGCCAGTAGTACCCCGTTTACGGTCAAGGGAGACTACACCTTC | CASSTPFTVKGDYTF
. | TRBJ2-7 | TRBV7-9 | . | TGTGCCAGCAGCGAAGAGGTCGAGCAGTACTTC | CASSEEVEQYF
. | TRBJ1-2 | TRBV19 | once | TGTGCCAGTAGTGCTTGGGGGCGAGGCTACACCTTC | CASSAWGRGYTF